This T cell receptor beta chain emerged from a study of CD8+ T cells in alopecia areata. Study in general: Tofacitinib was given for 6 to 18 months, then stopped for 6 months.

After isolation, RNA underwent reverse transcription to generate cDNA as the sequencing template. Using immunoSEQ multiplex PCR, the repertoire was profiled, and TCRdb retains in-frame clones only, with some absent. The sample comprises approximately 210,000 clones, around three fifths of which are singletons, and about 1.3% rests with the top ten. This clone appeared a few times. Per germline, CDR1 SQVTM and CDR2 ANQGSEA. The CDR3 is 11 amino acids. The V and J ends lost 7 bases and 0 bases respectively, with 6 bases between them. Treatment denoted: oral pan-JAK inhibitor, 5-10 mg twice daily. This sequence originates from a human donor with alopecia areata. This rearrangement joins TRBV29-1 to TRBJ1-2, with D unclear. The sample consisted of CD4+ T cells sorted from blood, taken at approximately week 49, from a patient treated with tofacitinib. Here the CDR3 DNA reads TGCAGCGCAAAATCTAACTATGGCTACACCTTC. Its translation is CSAKSNYGYTF.